The source of this T cell receptor beta chain is a study of OX40 agonist ivuxolimab in advanced cancers. Study information: The dose-escalation group included hepatocellular carcinoma, melanoma, renal cell carcinoma and head and neck cancer.

The V gene end was trimmed by 3 bases and the J gene end by 2 bases; junction bases not matched to a gene: 12. The CDR3 is 17 amino acids. The germline CDR1 and CDR2 sequences are SGDLS and YYNGEE. Exclusion applied to patients with autoimmune disease history or systemic immunosuppression. The method was immunoSEQ multiplex PCR; TCRdb's version includes in-frame clones alone and lacks a portion of them. Here the sample spans fewer than 50,000 clones, around 83% being singletons. The source is an adult with an advanced solid tumor such as melanoma, head and neck, liver or kidney cancer. V gene TRBV9 combines with J gene TRBJ2-3; TRBD1 matches at 7 bases. The sequences come from CD4+ or CD8+ T cells sorted from blood, collected in a trial of the OX40 agonist ivuxolimab. The CDR3 spells CASSAPIPGTATDTQYF. CDR3 coding DNA: TGTGCCAGCAGCGCCCCAATTCCCGGGACAGCCACAGATACGCAGTATTTT. Complete variable domain (other parts from reference TRBV9 and TRBJ2-3): DSGVTQTPKHLITATGQRVTLRCSPRSGDLSVYWYQQSLDQGLQFLIQYYNGEERAKGNILERFSAQQFPDLHSELNLSSLELGDSALYFCASSAPIPGTATDTQYFGPGTRLTVL.